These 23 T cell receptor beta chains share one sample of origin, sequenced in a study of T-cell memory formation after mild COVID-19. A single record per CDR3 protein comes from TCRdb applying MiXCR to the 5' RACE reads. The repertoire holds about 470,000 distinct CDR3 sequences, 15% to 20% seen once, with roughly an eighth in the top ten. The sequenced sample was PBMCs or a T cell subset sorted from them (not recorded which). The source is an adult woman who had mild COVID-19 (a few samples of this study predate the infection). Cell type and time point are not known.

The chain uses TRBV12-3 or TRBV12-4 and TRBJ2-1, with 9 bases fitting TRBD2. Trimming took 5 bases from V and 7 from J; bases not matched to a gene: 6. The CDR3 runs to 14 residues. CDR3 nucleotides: TGTGCCAGCAGTGCGGGACTAGCTGGGAATGAGCAGTTCTTC. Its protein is CASSAGLAGNEQFF.

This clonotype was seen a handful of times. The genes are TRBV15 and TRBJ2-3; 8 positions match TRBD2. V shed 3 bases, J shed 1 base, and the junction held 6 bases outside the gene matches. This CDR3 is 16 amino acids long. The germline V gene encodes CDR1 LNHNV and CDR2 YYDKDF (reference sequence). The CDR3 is CATSRGETSGTDTQYF. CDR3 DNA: TGTGCCACCAGCAGGGGGGAGACTAGCGGCACAGATACGCAGTATTTT.

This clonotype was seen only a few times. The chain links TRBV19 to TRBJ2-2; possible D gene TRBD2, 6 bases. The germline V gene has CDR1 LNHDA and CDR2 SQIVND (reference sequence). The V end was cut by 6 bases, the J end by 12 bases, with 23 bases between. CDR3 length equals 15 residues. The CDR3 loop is CASRQPARERDQLFF. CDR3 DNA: TGTGCCAGTAGACAACCCGCACGGGAGAGGGATCAGCTGTTTTTT.

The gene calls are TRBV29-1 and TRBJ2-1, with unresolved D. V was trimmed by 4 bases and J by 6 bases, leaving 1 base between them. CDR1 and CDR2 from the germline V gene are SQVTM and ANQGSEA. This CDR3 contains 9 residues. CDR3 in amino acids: CSVANEQFF. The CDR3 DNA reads TGCAGCGTTGCCAATGAGCAGTTCTTC.

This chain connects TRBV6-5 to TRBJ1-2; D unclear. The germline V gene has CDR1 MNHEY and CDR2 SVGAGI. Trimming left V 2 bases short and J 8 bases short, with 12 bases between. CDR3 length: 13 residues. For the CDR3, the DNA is TGTGCCAGCAGTTACGGGCAGGTTCGCGGCTACACCTTC. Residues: CASSYGQVRGYTF.

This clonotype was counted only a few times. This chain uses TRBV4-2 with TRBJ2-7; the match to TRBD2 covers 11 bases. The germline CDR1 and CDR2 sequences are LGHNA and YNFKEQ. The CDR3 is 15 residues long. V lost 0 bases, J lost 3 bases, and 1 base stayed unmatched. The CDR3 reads CASSQEGLAVYEQYF. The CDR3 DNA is TGTGCCAGCAGCCAAGAGGGACTAGCGGTCTACGAGCAGTACTTC.

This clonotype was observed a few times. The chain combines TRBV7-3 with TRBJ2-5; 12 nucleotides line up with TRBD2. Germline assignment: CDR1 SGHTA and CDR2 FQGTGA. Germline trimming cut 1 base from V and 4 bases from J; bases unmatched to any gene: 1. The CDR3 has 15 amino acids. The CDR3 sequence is CASSLKGLAGETQYF. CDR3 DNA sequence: TGTGCCAGCAGCTTAAAGGGACTAGCGGGAGAGACCCAGTACTTC.

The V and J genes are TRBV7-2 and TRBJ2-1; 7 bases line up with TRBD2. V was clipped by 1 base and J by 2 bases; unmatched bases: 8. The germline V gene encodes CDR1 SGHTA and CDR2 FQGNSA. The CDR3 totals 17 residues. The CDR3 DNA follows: TGTGCCAGCAGCTTAGGTGTGGCGGGAGCCCCCTACAATGAGCAGTTCTTC. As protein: CASSLGVAGAPYNEQFF.

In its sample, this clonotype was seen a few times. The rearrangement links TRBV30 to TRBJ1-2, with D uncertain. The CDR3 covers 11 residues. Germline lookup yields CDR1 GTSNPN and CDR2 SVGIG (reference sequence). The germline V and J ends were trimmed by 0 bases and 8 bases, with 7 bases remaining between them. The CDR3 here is CAWSVSVGYTF. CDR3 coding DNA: TGTGCCTGGAGTGTTTCTGTGGGCTACACCTTC.

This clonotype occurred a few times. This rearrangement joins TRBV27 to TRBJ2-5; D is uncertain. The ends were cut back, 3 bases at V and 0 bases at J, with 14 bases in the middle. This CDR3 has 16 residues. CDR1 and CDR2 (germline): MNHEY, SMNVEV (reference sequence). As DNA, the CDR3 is TGTGCCAGCAGTTTGGCAGTGGGCAGTGACCAAGAGACCCAGTACTTC. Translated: CASSLAVGSDQETQYF.

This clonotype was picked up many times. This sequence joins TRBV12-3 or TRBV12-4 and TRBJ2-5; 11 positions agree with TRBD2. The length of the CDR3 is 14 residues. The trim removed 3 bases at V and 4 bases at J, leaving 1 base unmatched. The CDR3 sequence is CASSFTSGRETQYF. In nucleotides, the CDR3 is TGTGCCAGCAGTTTTACTAGCGGGAGAGAGACCCAGTACTTC.

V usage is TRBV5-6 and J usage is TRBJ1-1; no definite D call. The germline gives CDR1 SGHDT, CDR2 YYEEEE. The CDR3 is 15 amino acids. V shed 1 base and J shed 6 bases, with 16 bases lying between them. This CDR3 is CASSLRGGRTAEAFF. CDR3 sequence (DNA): TGTGCCAGCAGCTTGCGTGGCGGCAGAACGGCTGAAGCTTTCTTT.

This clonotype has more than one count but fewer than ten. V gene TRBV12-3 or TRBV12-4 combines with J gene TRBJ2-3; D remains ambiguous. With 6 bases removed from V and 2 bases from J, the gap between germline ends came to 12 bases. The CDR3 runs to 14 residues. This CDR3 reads CASSLSNPTDTQYF. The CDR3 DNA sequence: TGTGCCAGCAGCCTCAGTAACCCCACAGATACGCAGTATTTT.

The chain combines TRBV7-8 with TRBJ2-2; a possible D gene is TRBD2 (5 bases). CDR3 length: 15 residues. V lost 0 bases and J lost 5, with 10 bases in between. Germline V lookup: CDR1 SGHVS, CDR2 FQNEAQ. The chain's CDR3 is CASSLARGRTGELFF. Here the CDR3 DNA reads TGTGCCAGCAGCTTAGCGCGTGGGAGAACCGGGGAGCTGTTTTTT.

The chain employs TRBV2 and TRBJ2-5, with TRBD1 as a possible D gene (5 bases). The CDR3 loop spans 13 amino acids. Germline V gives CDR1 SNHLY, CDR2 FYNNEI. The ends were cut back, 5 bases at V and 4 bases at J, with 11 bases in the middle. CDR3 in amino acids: CASSIDRAETQYF. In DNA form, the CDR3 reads TGTGCCAGCAGTATTGACAGAGCAGAGACCCAGTACTTC. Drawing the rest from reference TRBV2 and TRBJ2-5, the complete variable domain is EPEVTQTPSHQVTQMGQEVILRCVPISNHLYFYWYRQILGQKVEFLVSFYNNEISEKSEIFDDQFSVERPDGSNFTLKIRSTKLEDSAMYFCASSIDRAETQYFGPGTRLLVL.

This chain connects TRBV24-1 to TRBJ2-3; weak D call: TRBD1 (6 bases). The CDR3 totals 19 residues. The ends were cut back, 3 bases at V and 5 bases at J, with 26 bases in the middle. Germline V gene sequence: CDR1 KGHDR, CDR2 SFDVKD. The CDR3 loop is CATSDTSPAAETTGDTQYF. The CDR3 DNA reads TGTGCCACCAGTGATACCAGCCCGGCAGCGGAGACGACAGGAGATACGCAGTATTTT.

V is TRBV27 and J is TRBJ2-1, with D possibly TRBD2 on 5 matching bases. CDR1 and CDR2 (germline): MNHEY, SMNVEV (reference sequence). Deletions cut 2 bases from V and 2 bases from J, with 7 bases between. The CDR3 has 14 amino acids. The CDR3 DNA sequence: TGTGCCAGCAGTTTAGTGAGGGCCTACAATGAGCAGTTCTTC. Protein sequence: CASSLVRAYNEQFF.

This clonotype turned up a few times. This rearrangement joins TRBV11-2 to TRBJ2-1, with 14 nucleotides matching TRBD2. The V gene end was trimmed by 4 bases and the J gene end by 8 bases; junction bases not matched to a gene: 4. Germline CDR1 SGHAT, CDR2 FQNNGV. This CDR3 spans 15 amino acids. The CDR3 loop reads CASSWGLAGVHEQFF. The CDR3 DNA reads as TGTGCCAGCAGCTGGGGACTAGCGGGAGTGCATGAGCAGTTCTTC.

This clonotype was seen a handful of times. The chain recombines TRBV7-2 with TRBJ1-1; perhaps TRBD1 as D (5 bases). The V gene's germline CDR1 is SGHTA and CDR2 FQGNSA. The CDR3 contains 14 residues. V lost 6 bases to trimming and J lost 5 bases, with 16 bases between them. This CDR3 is CASRIGGFGTEAFF. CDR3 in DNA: TGTGCCAGCAGAATCGGGGGGTTTGGGACTGAAGCTTTCTTT.

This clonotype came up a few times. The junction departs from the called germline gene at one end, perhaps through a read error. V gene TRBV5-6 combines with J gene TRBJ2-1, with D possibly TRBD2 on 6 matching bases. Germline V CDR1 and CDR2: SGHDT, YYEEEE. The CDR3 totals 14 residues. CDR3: CGSLVGGRYNEQFF. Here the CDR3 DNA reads TGTGGCAGCCTAGTCGGGGGTCGGTACAATGAGCAGTTCTTC.

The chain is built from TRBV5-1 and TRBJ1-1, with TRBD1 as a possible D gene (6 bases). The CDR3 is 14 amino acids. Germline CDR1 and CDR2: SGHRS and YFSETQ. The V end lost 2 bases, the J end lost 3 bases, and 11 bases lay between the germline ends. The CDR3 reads CASSFLGGDTEAFF. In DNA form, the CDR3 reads TGCGCCAGCAGCTTTTTAGGGGGGGACACTGAAGCTTTCTTT.

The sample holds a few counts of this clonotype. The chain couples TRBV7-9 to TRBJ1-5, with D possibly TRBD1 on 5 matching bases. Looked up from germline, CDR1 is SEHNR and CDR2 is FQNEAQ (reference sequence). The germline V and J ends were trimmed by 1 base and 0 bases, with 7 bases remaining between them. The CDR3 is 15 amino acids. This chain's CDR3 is CASSLGDVSNQPQHF. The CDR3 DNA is TGTGCCAGCAGCTTAGGGGACGTTAGCAATCAGCCCCAGCATTTT.

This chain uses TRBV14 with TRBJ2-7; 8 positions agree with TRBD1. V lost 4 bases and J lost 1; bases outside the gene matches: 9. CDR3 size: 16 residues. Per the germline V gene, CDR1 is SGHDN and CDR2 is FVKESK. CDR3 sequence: CASSPLVGTGSYEQYF. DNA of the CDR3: TGTGCCAGCAGCCCTTTAGTCGGGACAGGTTCCTACGAGCAGTACTTC.